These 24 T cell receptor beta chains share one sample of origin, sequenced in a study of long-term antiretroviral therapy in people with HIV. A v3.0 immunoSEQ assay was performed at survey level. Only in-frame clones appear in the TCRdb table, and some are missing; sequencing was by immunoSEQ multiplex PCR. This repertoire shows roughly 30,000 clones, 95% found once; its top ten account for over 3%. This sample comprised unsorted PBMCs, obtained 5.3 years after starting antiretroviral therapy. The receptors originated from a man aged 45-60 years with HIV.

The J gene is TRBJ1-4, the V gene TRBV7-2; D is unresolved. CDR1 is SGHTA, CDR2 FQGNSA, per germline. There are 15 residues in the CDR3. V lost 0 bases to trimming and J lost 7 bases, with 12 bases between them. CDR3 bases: TGTGCCAGCAGCTTAGCAGGGCCCCGGGGTGAAAAACTGTTTTTT. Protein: CASSLAGPRGEKLFF.

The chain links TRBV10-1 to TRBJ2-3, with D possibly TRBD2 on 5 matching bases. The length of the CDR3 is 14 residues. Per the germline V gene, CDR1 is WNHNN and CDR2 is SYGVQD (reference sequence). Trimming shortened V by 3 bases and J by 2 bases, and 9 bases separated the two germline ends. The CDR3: CASSDLGDTDTQYF. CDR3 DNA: TGCGCCAGCAGTGACCTGGGAGACACAGATACGCAGTATTTT.

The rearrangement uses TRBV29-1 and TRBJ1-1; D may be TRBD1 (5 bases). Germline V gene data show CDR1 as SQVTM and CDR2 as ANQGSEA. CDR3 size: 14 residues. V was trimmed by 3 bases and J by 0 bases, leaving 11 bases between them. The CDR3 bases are TGCAGCGTTGACAGGGCGGGCTTGAACACTGAAGCTTTCTTT. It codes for CSVDRAGLNTEAFF.

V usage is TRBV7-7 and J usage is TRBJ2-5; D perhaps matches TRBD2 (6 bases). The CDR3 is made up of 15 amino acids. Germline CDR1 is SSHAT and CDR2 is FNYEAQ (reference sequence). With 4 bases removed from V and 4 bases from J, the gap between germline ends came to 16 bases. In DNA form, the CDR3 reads TGTGCCAGCAGCTGGACCGGGCGGGGAGGAGAGACCCAGTACTTC. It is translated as CASSWTGRGGETQYF.

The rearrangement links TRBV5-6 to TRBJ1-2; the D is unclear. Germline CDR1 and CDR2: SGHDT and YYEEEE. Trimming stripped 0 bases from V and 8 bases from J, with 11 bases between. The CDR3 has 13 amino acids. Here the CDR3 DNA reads TGTGCCAGCAGCTTGGGAGCCTCCGGGGGCTACACCTTC. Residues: CASSLGASGGYTF. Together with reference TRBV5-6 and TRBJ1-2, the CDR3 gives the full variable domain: DAGVTQSPTHLIKTRGQQVTLRCSPKSGHDTVSWYQQALGQGPQFIFQYYEEEERQRGNFPDRFSGHQFPNYSSELNVNALLLGDSALYLCASSLGASGGYTFGSGTRLTVV.

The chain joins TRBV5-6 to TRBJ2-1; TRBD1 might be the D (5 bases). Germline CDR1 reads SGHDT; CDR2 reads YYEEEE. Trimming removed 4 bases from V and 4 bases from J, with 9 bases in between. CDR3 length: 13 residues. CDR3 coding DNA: TGTGCCAGCAGCCCTACAGGTTACAATGAGCAGTTCTTC. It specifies CASSPTGYNEQFF.

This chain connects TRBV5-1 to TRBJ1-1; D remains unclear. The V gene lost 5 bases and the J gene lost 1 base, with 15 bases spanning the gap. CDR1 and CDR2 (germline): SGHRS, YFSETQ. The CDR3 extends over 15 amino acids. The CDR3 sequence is CASSLMTLQNTEAFF. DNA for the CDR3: TGCGCCAGCAGTTTGATGACTCTGCAGAACACTGAAGCTTTCTTT.

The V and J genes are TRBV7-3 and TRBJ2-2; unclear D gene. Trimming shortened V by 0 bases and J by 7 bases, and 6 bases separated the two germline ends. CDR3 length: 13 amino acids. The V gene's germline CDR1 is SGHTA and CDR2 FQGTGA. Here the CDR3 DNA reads TGTGCCAGCAGCTTAACTGGCAGCGGGGAGCTGTTTTTT. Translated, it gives CASSLTGSGELFF.

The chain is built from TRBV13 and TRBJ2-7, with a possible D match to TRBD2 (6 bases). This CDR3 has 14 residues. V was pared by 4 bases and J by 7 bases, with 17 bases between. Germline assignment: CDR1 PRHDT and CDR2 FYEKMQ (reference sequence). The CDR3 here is CASSSDGGATEQYF. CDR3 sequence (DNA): TGTGCCAGCAGCTCCGACGGCGGGGCAACAGAGCAGTACTTC.

For the CDR3, the DNA is TGTGCCAGCAGCTTGGGACAGGTCGGGGATACGCAGTATTTT. It yields the protein CASSLGQVGDTQYF. The chain carries TRBV5-5 and TRBJ2-3; D is perhaps TRBD1 (6 bases). Looked up from germline, CDR1 is SGHKS and CDR2 is YYEKEE (reference sequence). The CDR3 totals 14 residues. Trimming shortened V by 0 bases and J by 6 bases, and 11 bases separated the two germline ends.

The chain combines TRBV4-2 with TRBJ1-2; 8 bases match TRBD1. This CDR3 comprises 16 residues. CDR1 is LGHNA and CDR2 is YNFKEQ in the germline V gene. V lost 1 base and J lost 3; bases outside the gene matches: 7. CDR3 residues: CASSQVQGAIDYGYTF. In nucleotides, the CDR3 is TGTGCCAGCAGCCAAGTTCAGGGGGCGATAGACTATGGCTACACCTTC.

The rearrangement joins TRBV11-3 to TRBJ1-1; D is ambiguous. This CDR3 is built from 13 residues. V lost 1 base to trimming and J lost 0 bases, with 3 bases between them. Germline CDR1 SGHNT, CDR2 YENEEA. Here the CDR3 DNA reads TGTGCCAGCAGCTTAGGGTTGAACACTGAAGCTTTCTTT. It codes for CASSLGLNTEAFF.

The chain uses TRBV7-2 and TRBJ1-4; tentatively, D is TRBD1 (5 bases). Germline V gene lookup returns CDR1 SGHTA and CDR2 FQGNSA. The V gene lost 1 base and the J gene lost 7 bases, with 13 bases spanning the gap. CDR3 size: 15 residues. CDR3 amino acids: CASSLGQLWGEKLFF. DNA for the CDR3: TGTGCCAGCAGCTTAGGACAGTTATGGGGTGAAAAACTGTTTTTT. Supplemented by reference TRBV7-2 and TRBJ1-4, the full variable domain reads GAGVSQSPSNKVTEKGKDVELRCDPISGHTALYWYRQSLGQGLEFLIYFQGNSAPDKSGLPSDRFSAERTGGSVSTLTIQRTQQEDSAVYLCASSLGQLWGEKLFFGSGTQLSVL.

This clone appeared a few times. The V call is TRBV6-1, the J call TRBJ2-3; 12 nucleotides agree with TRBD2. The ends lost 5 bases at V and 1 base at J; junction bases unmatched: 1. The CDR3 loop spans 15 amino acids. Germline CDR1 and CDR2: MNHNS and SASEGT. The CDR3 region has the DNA TGTGCCAGCAGTCGACTAGCGGGGGGCACAGATACGCAGTATTTT. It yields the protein CASSRLAGGTDTQYF.

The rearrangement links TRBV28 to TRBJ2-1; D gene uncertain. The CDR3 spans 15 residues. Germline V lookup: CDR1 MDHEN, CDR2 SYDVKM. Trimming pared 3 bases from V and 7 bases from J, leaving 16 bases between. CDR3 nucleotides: TGTGCCAGCAGTTTCCACAACCTGATAGGAAATGAGCAGTTCTTC. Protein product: CASSFHNLIGNEQFF.

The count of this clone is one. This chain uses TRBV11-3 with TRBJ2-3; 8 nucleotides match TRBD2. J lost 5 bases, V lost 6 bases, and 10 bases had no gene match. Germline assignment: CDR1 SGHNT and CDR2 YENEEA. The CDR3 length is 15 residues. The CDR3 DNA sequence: TGTGCCAGCAGTCTCGGGGGGGGCTTCGGAGATACGCAGTATTTT. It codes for CASSLGGGFGDTQYF.

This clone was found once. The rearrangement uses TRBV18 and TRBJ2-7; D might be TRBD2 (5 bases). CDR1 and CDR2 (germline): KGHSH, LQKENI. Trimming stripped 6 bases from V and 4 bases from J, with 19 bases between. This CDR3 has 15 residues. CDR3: CASSTTSRGDYEQYF. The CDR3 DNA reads TGTGCCAGCTCCACCACTAGTCGGGGAGATTACGAGCAGTACTTC. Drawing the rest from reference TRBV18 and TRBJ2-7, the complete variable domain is NAGVMQNPRHLVRRRGQEARLRCSPMKGHSHVYWYRQLPEEGLKFMVYLQKENIIDESGMPKERFSAEFPKEGPSILRIQQVVRGDSAAYFCASSTTSRGDYEQYFGPGTRLTVT.

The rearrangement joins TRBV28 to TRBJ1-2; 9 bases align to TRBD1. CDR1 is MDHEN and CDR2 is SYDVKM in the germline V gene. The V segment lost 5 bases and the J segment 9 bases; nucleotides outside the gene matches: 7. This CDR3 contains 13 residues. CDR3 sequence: CASSPGQGWRYTF. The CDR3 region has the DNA TGTGCCAGCAGTCCAGGACAGGGGTGGCGCTACACCTTC.

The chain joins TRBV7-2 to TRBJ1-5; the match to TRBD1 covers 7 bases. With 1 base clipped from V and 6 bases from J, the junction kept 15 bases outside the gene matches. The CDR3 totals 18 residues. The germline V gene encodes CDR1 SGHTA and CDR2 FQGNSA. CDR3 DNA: TGTGCCAGCAGCTTAGGGACAGGTGTGCGGATGCCCCTTCAGCCCCAGCATTTT. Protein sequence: CASSLGTGVRMPLQPQHF.

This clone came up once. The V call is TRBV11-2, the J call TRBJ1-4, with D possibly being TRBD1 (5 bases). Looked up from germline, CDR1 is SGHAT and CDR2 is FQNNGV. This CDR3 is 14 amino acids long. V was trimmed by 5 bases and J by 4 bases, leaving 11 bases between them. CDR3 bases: TGTGCCAGCAGCGCGGGACCGTTTAATGAAAAACTGTTTTTT. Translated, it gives CASSAGPFNEKLFF.

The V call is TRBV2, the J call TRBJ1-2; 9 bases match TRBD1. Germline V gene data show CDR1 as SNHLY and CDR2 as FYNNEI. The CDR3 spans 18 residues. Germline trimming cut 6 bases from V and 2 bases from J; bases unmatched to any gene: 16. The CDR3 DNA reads TGTGCCAGCAGCGAACACCCGGGACAGGGAGCCCCGAACTATGGCTACACCTTC. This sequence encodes CASSEHPGQGAPNYGYTF. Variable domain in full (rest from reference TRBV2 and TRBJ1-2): EPEVTQTPSHQVTQMGQEVILRCVPISNHLYFYWYRQILGQKVEFLVSFYNNEISEKSEIFDDQFSVERPDGSNFTLKIRSTKLEDSAMYFCASSEHPGQGAPNYGYTFGSGTRLTVV.

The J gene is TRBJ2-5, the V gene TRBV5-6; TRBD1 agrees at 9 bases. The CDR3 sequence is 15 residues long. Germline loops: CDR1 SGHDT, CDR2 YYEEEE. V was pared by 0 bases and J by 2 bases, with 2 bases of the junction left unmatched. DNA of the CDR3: TGTGCCAGCAGCTTGGCGGGACAGGGACAAGAGACCCAGTACTTC. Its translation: CASSLAGQGQETQYF.

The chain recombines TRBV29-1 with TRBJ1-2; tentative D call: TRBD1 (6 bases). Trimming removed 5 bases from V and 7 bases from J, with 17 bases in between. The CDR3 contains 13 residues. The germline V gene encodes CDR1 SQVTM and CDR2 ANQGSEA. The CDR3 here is CSVSGSGGSGYTF. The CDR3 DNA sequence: TGCAGCGTTTCGGGGTCCGGGGGCAGTGGCTACACCTTC.

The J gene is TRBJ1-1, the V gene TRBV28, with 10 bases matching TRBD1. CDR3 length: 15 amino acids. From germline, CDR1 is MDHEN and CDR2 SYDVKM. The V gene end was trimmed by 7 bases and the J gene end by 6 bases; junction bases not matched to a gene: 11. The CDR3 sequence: CASTKPGQGKSEAFF. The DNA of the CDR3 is TGTGCCAGCACCAAACCGGGACAGGGGAAGTCTGAAGCTTTCTTT.